Detailed here is one T cell receptor beta chain. This sample is drawn from a study of OX40 agonist ivuxolimab in advanced cancers. Generated by immunoSEQ multiplex PCR, the TCRdb table keeps only in-frame clones and is missing some. The sample lists roughly 97,000 clones; 70% to 90% were seen once. The starting material was CD4+ or CD8+ T cells sorted from blood, obtained in a trial of the OX40 agonist ivuxolimab. This sequence originates from an adult with an advanced solid tumor such as melanoma, head and neck, liver or kidney cancer.

The CDR3 nucleotides are TGTGCCAGCAGCAACCCGGGGGATGGGTACAATGAGCAGTTCTTC. Its translation: CASSNPGDGYNEQFF. The chain combines TRBV21-1 with TRBJ2-1; the D call in the table, TRBD2, was not verified against the DNA. TRBV21-1 is a pseudogene locus. The CDR3 contains 15 residues.